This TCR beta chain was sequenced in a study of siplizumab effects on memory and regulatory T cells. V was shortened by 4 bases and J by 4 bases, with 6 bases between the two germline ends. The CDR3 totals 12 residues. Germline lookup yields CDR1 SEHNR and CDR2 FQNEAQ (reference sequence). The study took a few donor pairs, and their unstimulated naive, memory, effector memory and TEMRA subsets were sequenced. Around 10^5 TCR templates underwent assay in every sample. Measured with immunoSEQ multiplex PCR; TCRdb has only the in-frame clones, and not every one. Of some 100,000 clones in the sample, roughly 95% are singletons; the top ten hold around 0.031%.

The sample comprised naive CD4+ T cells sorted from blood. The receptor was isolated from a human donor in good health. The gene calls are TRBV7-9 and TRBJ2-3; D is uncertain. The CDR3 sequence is CASSSDPDTQYF. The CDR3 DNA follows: TGTGCCAGCAGCTCAGATCCAGATACGCAGTATTTT.